The 25 T cell receptor beta chains reported below all come from one sample, sequenced in a study of cytomegalovirus exposure and HLA in healthy donors. PCR primers comprised 60 Vbeta and 13 Jbeta primers. Using immunoSEQ multiplex PCR, the repertoire was profiled, and TCRdb retains in-frame clones only, with some absent. The sample has 120,000 to 150,000 clones. The sample consisted of PBMCs. These receptors came from a man aged 40-50 years in good health and CMV-seronegative.

The chain joins TRBV7-9 to TRBJ1-1; D is uncertain. V was clipped by 5 bases and J by 4 bases, with 8 bases between them. The germline V gene encodes CDR1 SEHNR and CDR2 FQNEAQ (reference sequence). The CDR3 sequence is 12 residues long. In nucleotides, the CDR3 is TGTGCCAGCAGCCCCTCGGGCACTGAAGCTTTCTTT. Protein sequence: CASSPSGTEAFF.

The chain has TRBV7-2 and TRBJ2-7, with 9 bases identical to TRBD1. There are 15 residues in the CDR3. In germline, CDR1 is SGHTA, CDR2 FQGNSA. The ends lost 5 bases at V and 6 bases at J; junction bases unmatched: 11. CDR3 nucleotides: TGTGCCAGCAGCGGATGGGGACAGGGAGACGGCGAGCAGTACTTC. Protein: CASSGWGQGDGEQYF.

This chain connects TRBV2 to TRBJ2-2; TRBD2 matches 7 bases. Unmatched junction bases numbered 8, after V lost 4 bases and J lost 3 bases. Germline V lookup: CDR1 SNHLY, CDR2 FYNNEI. This CDR3 spans 16 amino acids. DNA for the CDR3: TGTGCCAGCAGTGCCCCGGGGAGGGGATACACCGGGGAGCTGTTTTTT. Translation gives CASSAPGRGYTGELFF.

The gene calls are TRBV7-3 and TRBJ2-2; 9 nucleotides align to TRBD1. Germline values: CDR1 SGHTA, CDR2 FQGTGA. The CDR3 covers 17 residues. V shed 1 base and J 2 bases; nucleotides not matched to a gene: 5. CDR3 loop: CASSLSMGQGNTGELFF. DNA of the CDR3: TGTGCCAGCAGCTTAAGCATGGGACAGGGAAACACCGGGGAGCTGTTTTTT.

This chain links TRBV18 with TRBJ1-2, with D uncertain. V was shortened by 2 bases and J by 1 base, with 17 bases between the two germline ends. From germline, CDR1 is KGHSH and CDR2 LQKENI. The CDR3 is made up of 17 amino acids. For the CDR3, the DNA is TGTGCCAGCTCACCAGGTGGTTTTGGAGGGATTAACTATGGCTACACCTTC. Protein product: CASSPGGFGGINYGYTF.

This chain uses TRBV2 with TRBJ1-1; 9 nucleotides match TRBD1. This CDR3 is built from 13 residues. The germline gives CDR1 SNHLY, CDR2 FYNNEI. Trimming at V came to 9 bases and at J to 4 bases, leaving 6 bases not matched to a gene. The DNA for the CDR3 is TGTGCCAGAGCAGGGACAGGGACCACTGAAGCTTTCTTT. Its translation is CARAGTGTTEAFF. Based on the CDR3 plus reference TRBV2 and TRBJ1-1, the full variable domain is EPEVTQTPSHQVTQMGQEVILRCVPISNHLYFYWYRQILGQKVEFLVSFYNNEISEKSEIFDDQFSVERPDGSNFTLKIRSTKLEDSAMYFCARAGTGTTEAFFGQGTRLTVV.

V is TRBV7-2 and J is TRBJ2-5; no clear D. CDR1 is SGHTA and CDR2 is FQGNSA in the germline V gene. This CDR3 spans 13 amino acids. Trimming pared 1 base from V and 2 bases from J, leaving 5 bases between. The CDR3 spells CASSLGQQETQYF. The CDR3 DNA follows: TGTGCCAGCAGCTTAGGGCAGCAAGAGACCCAGTACTTC.

J is TRBJ1-1 and V is TRBV7-2; D is undetermined. Germline V gene data show CDR1 as SGHTA and CDR2 as FQGNSA. Trimming cost V 3 bases and J 6 bases, with 11 bases left between them. The CDR3 is 13 amino acids. The CDR3 DNA is TGTGCCAGCAGCTTCTCCGCCGGGGCTGAAGCTTTCTTT. It yields the protein CASSFSAGAEAFF.

This chain links TRBV2 with TRBJ2-5; 7 bases are a match to TRBD1. J lost 2 bases, V lost 9 bases, and 12 bases had no gene match. The germline CDR1 and CDR2 sequences are SNHLY and FYNNEI. The length of the CDR3 is 15 residues. The CDR3 DNA sequence: TGTGCCAGTCTTTTACAGGGGCAGTGGCAAGAGACCCAGTACTTC. Residues: CASLLQGQWQETQYF.

The V and J genes are TRBV6-1 and TRBJ2-5; 11 positions match TRBD1. The DNA end is more similar to TRBJ2-7, so the J call may be wrong. Germline-derived CDR1 and CDR2 are MNHNS and SASEGT. This CDR3 is 14 amino acids long. CDR3 loop: CASSEAGTGGEQYF. CDR3 coding DNA: TGTGCCAGCAGTGAAGCCGGGACAGGGGGCGAGCAGTACTTC.

The chain has TRBV13 and TRBJ2-5, with 8 bases matching TRBD1. J gave up 5 bases and V 5 bases, and 7 bases lay outside the gene matches. The CDR3 runs 14 residues. Germline values: CDR1 PRHDT, CDR2 FYEKMQ (reference sequence). The DNA of the CDR3 is TGTGCCAGCAGCCCACAGGGGGAAGTGGAGACCCAGTACTTC. It encodes CASSPQGEVETQYF.

CDR3 DNA: TGTGCCAGCAGCCCGACTCCATCAAGGGTCCGACTAGCGTCCTACGAGCAGTACTTC. It is translated as CASSPTPSRVRLASYEQYF. The chain is built from TRBV13 and TRBJ2-7, with 8 bases that match TRBD2. The CDR3 contains 19 residues. The germline gives CDR1 PRHDT, CDR2 FYEKMQ (reference sequence). The trim removed 5 bases at V and 1 base at J, leaving 19 bases unmatched.

The V call is TRBV7-2, the J call TRBJ2-1; 7 bases fit TRBD2. The J segment lost 9 bases and the V segment lost 3 bases, leaving 11 bases of the junction unmatched. The CDR3 runs 15 residues. Per germline, CDR1 SGHTA and CDR2 FQGNSA. CDR3 coding DNA: TGTGCCAGCAGCTTCTCGCAGGGAGGGTTTGGTGAGCAGTTCTTC. Residues: CASSFSQGGFGEQFF.

V gene TRBV27 combines with J gene TRBJ1-2; no clear D gene. The CDR3 sequence is 13 residues long. CDR1 MNHEY and CDR2 SMNVEV come from the germline V gene (reference sequence). The V gene lost 6 bases and the J gene lost 1 base, with 9 bases spanning the gap. DNA of the CDR3: TGTGCCAGCAGCCTACAGAGTAACTATGGCTACACCTTC. This translates into CASSLQSNYGYTF.

The gene calls are TRBV10-3 and TRBJ2-1; 7 bases align to TRBD1. CDR1 and CDR2 (germline): ENHRY, SYGVKD. The CDR3 consists of 14 residues. Losses at the gene ends were 10 bases for V and 2 bases for J; bases not matched to a gene: 8. The CDR3: CATGEGAPYNEQFF. DNA for the CDR3: TGTGCCACCGGAGAGGGGGCCCCCTACAATGAGCAGTTCTTC.

The chain is built from TRBV5-5 and TRBJ2-7; 7 nucleotides line up with TRBD1. CDR3 size: 17 residues. Trimming took 4 bases from V and 5 from J; bases not matched to a gene: 18. The V gene's germline CDR1 is SGHKS and CDR2 YYEKEE (reference sequence). This CDR3 is CASSPGQLGLRDHEQYF. The CDR3 bases are TGTGCCAGCAGCCCGGGACAGCTAGGCCTCAGGGATCACGAGCAGTACTTC.

The chain has TRBV21-1 and TRBJ2-3; whether TRBD1, the table's D call, matches the DNA was not checked. TRBV21-1 is annotated as a pseudogene. CDR3 length: 20 amino acids. CDR3 residues: CASSNYVPPGQGNGTDTQYF. The DNA of the CDR3 is TGTGCCAGCAGCAACTATGTGCCCCCGGGACAGGGAAATGGCACAGATACGCAGTATTTT.

The rearrangement joins TRBV6-1 to TRBJ1-3, with D unclear. Germline V gives CDR1 MNHNS, CDR2 SASEGT. V was pared by 8 bases and J by 4 bases, with 6 bases between. The CDR3 is 11 amino acids. CDR3 coding DNA: TGTGCCAGCTCGGGGGGAAACACCATATATTTT. Protein: CASSGGNTIYF.

The V and J genes are TRBV27 and TRBJ2-7, with TRBD1 identical over 12 bases. Germline V gene lookup returns CDR1 MNHEY and CDR2 SMNVEV (reference sequence). With V trimmed by 4 bases and J by 6 bases, 4 bases remained unmatched. This CDR3 is built from 14 residues. In DNA, the CDR3 is TGTGCCAGCAGTTCCGGGACAGGGGGCCGCGAGCAGTACTTC. Translated, it gives CASSSGTGGREQYF.

The V call is TRBV11-1, the J call TRBJ2-7; 11 bases are shared with TRBD2. V gave up 5 bases and J gave up 2 bases; unmatched junction bases: 8. Germline assignment: CDR1 SGHAT and CDR2 FQDESV (reference sequence). The CDR3 has 16 amino acids. In DNA, the CDR3 is TGTGCCAGCAGCCCTCTACTAGCGGGGGCAACCTACGAGCAGTACTTC. Its translation: CASSPLLAGATYEQYF.

The rearrangement joins TRBV9 to TRBJ1-3; possibly TRBD1 for D (5 bases). The CDR3 runs 15 residues. Trimming removed 0 bases from V and 0 bases from J, with 7 bases in between. Germline assignment: CDR1 SGDLS and CDR2 YYNGEE. This CDR3 is CASSVDGGSGNTIYF. The CDR3 DNA sequence: TGTGCCAGCAGCGTAGACGGGGGCTCTGGAAACACCATATATTTT.

This chain uses TRBV6-4 with TRBJ2-3, with D possibly being TRBD2 (6 bases). CDR3 size: 17 residues. The germline V and J ends were trimmed by 6 bases and 7 bases, with 26 bases remaining between them. Germline V lookup: CDR1 MRHNA, CDR2 SNTAGT. CDR3 sequence: CASRGGEGLTVRNTQYF. CDR3 coding DNA: TGTGCCAGCAGGGGAGGCGAGGGGCTAACGGTGCGAAATACGCAGTATTTT.

The chain carries TRBV5-5 and TRBJ2-7; D call uncertain. V gave up 0 bases and J gave up 2 bases, with 9 bases separating them. Germline lookup yields CDR1 SGHKS and CDR2 YYEKEE (reference sequence). CDR3 length equals 14 residues. CDR3 in DNA: TGTGCCAGCAGCTTGGTTCCAGAAACCTACGAGCAGTACTTC. Encoded protein: CASSLVPETYEQYF. The whole variable domain, remainder taken from reference TRBV5-5 and TRBJ2-7, is DAGVTQSPTHLIKTRGQQVTLRCSPISGHKSVSWYQQVLGQGPQFIFQYYEKEERGRGNFPDRFSARQFPNYSSELNVNALLLGDSALYLCASSLVPETYEQYFGPGTRLTVT.

The chain couples TRBV5-1 to TRBJ2-1, with 8 bases matching TRBD2. CDR1 is SGHRS, CDR2 YFSETQ, per germline. With 4 bases clipped from V and 4 bases from J, the junction kept 7 bases outside the gene matches. The CDR3 sequence is 15 residues long. In DNA, the CDR3 is TGCGCCAGCAGCCCCCTCGGGACTAGTTACAATGAGCAGTTCTTC. Translating gives CASSPLGTSYNEQFF.

The chain couples TRBV6-5 to TRBJ1-2, with unresolved D. The germline V and J ends were trimmed by 2 bases and 5 bases, with 6 bases remaining between them. The CDR3 is made up of 12 amino acids. CDR1 MNHEY and CDR2 SVGAGI come from the germline V gene. Here the CDR3 DNA reads TGTGCCAGCAGTTACAGAGGTTATGGCTACACCTTC. Protein product: CASSYRGYGYTF.